This TCR beta chain was captured by sequencing in a study of cytomegalovirus exposure and HLA in healthy donors. The PCR had 60 Vbeta and 13 Jbeta primers. Only in-frame clones appear in the TCRdb table, and some are missing; sequencing was by immunoSEQ multiplex PCR. The repertoire holds under 100,000 clones, with roughly 58% as singletons. The germline V gene has CDR1 MNHNS and CDR2 SASEGT. V was trimmed by 3 bases and J by 3 bases, leaving 18 bases between them. The CDR3 has 16 residues. Donors likely had unrecorded immune exposures despite being nominally healthy when sampled. The rearrangement links TRBV6-1 to TRBJ2-7; D is ambiguous. This clonotype was obtained from a woman in her twenties or thirties in good health and CMV-seropositive. Sequenced material: PBMCs. The CDR3 DNA is TGTGCCAGCAGTGAGAGGCAAGATATGAACTACTACGAGCAGTACTTC. Its translation: CASSERQDMNYYEQYF.